Described below is a single T cell receptor beta chain sequence and its context. Its antigen is currently unknown. Assay used: immunoSEQ multiplex PCR; TCRdb lists only in-frame clones, some missing. The sample includes roughly 120,000 clones, less than 90% of them seen just once. These data belong to a study of T cell responses to AZD1222 COVID-19 vaccine. The CDR3 length is 15 residues. With 1 base removed from V and 6 bases from J, the gap between germline ends came to 16 bases. From germline, CDR1 is SGHNT and CDR2 YENEEA. Study-wide results and limits: Seropositive AZD1222 recipients at baseline numbered only five to seven.

The chain recombines TRBV11-3 with TRBJ2-7; tentative D call: TRBD2 (5 bases). The sample in question was peripheral blood, obtained on day 0 of AZD1222 vaccination. The sequence was obtained from an adult in good health. The CDR3 nucleotides are TGTGCCAGCAGCTTAGCCCTCGTTGTAGGGAGCGAGCAGTACTTC. It is translated as CASSLALVVGSEQYF.